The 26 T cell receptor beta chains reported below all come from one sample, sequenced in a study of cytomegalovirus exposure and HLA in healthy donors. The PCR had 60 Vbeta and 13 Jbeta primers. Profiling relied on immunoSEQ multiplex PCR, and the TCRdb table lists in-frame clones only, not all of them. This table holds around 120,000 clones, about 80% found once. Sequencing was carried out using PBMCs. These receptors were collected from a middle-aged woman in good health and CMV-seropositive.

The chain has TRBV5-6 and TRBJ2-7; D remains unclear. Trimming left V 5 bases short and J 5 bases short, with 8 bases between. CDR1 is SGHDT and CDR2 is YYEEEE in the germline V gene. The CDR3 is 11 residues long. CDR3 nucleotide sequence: TGTGCCAGCAGTTACCGGGACGAGCAGTACTTC. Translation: CASSYRDEQYF.

CDR3 in DNA: TGTGCCAGCAGCTTGGACAGGGCCCCGGTAACTGAAGCTTTCTTT. It yields the protein CASSLDRAPVTEAFF. The chain is built from TRBV5-4 and TRBJ1-1; a possible D gene is TRBD1 (6 bases). The CDR3 has 15 amino acids. Germline V gene sequence: CDR1 SGHNT, CDR2 YYREEE (reference sequence). V was trimmed by 0 bases and J by 5 bases, leaving 14 bases between them. The variable domain in full, completed from reference TRBV5-4 and TRBJ1-1, reads ETGVTQSPTHLIKTRGQQVTLRCSSQSGHNTVSWYQQALGQGPQFIFQYYREEENGRGNFPPRFSGLQFPNYSSELNVNALELDDSALYLCASSLDRAPVTEAFFGQGTRLTVV.

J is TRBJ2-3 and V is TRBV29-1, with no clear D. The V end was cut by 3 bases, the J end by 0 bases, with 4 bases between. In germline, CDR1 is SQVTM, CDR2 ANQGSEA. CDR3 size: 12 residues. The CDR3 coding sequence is TGCAGCGTTGAGGCCAGCACAGATACGCAGTATTTT. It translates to CSVEASTDTQYF.

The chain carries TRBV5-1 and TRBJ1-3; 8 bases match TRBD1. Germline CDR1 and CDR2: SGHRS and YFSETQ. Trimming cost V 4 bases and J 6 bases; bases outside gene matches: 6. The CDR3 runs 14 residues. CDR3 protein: CASSATGGENTIYF. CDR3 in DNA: TGCGCCAGCAGCGCAACAGGGGGAGAAAACACCATATATTTT.

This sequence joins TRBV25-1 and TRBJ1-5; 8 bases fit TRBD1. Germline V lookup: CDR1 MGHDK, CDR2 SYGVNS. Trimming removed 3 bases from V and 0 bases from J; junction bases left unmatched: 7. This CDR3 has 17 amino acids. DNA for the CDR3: TGTGCCAGCAGTGATTCCTCCAGGGGGCATAGCAATCAGCCCCAGCATTTT. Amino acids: CASSDSSRGHSNQPQHF.

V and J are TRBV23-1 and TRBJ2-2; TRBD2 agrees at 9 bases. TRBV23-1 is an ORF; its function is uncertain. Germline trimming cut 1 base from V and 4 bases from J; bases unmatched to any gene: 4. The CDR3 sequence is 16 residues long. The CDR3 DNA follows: TGCGCCAGCAGTCAATTCCGCGGGAGGGCCACCGGGGAGCTGTTTTTT. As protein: CASSQFRGRATGELFF.

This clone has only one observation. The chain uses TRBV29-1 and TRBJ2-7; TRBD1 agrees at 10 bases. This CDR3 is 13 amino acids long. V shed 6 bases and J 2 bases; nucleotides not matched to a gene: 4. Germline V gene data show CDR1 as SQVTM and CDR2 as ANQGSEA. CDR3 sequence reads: CSVYGQGAYEQYF. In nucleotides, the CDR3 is TGCAGCGTCTACGGACAGGGGGCCTACGAGCAGTACTTC.

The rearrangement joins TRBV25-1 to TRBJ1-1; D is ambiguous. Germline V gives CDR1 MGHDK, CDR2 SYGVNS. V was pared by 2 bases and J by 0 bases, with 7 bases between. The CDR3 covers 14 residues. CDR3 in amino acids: CASSENPVNTEAFF. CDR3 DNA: TGTGCCAGCAGTGAAAACCCAGTGAACACTGAAGCTTTCTTT.

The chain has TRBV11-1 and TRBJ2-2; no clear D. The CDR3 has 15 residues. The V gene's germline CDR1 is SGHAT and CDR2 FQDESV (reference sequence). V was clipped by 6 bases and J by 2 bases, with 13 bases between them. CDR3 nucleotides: TGTGCCAGCAGTGCAGTGGGCAGCAACACCGGGGAGCTGTTTTTT. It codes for CASSAVGSNTGELFF.

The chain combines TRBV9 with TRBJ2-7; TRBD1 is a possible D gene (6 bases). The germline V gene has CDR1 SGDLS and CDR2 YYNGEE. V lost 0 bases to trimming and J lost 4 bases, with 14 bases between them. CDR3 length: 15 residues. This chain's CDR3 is CASSVDDRLSYEQYF. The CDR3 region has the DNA TGTGCCAGCAGCGTAGACGACAGGCTTTCATACGAGCAGTACTTC.

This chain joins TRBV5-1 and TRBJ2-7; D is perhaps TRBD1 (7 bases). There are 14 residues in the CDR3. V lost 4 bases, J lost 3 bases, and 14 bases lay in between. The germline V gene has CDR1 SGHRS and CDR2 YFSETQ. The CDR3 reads CASSAQGGSYEQYF. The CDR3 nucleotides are TGCGCCAGCAGCGCTCAGGGGGGTAGCTACGAGCAGTACTTC.

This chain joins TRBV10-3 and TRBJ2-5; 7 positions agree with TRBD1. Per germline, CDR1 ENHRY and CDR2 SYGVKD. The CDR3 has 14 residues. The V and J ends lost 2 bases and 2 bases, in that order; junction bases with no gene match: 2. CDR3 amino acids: CAISEGTEQETQYF. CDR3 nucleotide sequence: TGTGCCATCAGTGAGGGGACAGAGCAAGAGACCCAGTACTTC.

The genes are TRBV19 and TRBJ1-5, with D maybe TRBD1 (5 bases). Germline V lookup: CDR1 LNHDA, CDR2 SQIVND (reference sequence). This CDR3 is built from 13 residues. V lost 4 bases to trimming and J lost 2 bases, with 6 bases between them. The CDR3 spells CASSKGRNQPQHF. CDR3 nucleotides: TGTGCCAGTAGTAAGGGGCGCAATCAGCCCCAGCATTTT.

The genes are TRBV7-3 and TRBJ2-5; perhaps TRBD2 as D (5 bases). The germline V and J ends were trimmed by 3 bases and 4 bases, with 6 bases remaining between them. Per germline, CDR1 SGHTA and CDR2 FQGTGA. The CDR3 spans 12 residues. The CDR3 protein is CASSFGGETQYF. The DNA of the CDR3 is TGTGCCAGCAGCTTTGGAGGAGAGACCCAGTACTTC.

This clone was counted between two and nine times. The CDR3 sequence: CASSLIGQAEQYF. CDR3 DNA sequence: TGTGCCAGCAGCTTAATTGGCCAGGCCGAGCAGTACTTC. The chain combines TRBV7-9 with TRBJ2-7; D remains ambiguous. CDR1 is SEHNR and CDR2 is FQNEAQ in the germline V gene (reference sequence). The CDR3 covers 13 residues. V lost 2 bases, J lost 6 bases, and 11 bases lay in between.

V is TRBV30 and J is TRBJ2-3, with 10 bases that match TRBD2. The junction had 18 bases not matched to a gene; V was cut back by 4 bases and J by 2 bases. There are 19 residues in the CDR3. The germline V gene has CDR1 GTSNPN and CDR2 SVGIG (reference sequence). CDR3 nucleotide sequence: TGTGCCTGGATTCGCGCCCGATTAGCGGGAGGAATATCCACAGATACGCAGTATTTT. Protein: CAWIRARLAGGISTDTQYF.

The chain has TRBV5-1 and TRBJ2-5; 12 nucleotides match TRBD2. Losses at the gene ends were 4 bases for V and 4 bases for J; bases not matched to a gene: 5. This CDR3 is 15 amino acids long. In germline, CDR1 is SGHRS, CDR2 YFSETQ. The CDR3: CASSPGLAGPETQYF. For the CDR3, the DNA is TGCGCCAGCAGCCCGGGACTAGCGGGTCCAGAGACCCAGTACTTC.

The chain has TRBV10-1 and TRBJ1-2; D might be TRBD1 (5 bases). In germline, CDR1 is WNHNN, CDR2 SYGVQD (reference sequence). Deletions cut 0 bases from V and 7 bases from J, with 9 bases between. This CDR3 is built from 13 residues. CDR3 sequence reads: CASSESTGSGYTF. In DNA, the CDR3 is TGCGCCAGCAGTGAGTCAACAGGCAGTGGCTACACCTTC.

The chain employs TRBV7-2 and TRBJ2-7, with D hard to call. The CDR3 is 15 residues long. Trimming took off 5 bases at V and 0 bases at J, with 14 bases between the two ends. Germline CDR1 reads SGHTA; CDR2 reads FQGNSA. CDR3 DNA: TGTGCCAGCAGCCGACAACCTTTCGGCTCCTACGAGCAGTACTTC. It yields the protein CASSRQPFGSYEQYF.

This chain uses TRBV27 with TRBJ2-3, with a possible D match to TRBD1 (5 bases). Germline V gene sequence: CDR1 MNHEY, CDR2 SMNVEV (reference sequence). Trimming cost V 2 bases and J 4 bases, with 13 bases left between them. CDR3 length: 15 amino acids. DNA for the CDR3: TGTGCCAGCAGTTTAGGACAAGCATTCCCAGATACGCAGTATTTT. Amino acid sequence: CASSLGQAFPDTQYF.

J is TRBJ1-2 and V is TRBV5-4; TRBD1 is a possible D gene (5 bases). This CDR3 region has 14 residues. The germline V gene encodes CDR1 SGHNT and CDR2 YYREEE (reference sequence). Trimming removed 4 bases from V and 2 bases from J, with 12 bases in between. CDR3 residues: CASSPRQRNYGYTF. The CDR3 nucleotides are TGTGCCAGCAGCCCCCGACAGAGAAACTATGGCTACACCTTC.

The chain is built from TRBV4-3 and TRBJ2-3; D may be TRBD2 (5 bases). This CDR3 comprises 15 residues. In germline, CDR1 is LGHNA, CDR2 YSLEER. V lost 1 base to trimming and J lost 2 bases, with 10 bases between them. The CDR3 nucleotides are TGCGCCAGCAGCCAAGGAGCGGACCACACAGATACGCAGTATTTT. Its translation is CASSQGADHTDTQYF.

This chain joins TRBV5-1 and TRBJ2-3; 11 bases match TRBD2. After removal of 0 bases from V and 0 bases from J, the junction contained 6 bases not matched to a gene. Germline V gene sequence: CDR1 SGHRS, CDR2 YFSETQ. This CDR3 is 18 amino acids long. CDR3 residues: CASSLGLAGIASTDTQYF. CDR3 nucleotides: TGCGCCAGCAGCTTGGGACTAGCGGGAATTGCTAGCACAGATACGCAGTATTTT.

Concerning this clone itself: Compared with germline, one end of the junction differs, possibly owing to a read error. Written as DNA, the CDR3 is TGTGCCTGCAGCCCGGGGGTTACTGAAGCTTTCTTT. The encoded protein is CACSPGVTEAFF. The rearrangement links TRBV2 to TRBJ1-1, with D possibly matching TRBD1 (5 bases). Germline V CDR1 and CDR2: SNHLY, FYNNEI. The CDR3 is 12 amino acids.

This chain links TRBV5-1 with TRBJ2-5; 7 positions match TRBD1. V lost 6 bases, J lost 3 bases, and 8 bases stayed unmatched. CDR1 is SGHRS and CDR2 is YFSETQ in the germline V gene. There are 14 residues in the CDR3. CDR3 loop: CASTFLTGEETQYF. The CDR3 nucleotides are TGCGCCAGCACCTTTCTTACAGGGGAAGAGACCCAGTACTTC. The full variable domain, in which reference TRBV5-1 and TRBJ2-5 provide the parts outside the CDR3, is KAGVTQTPRYLIKTRGQQVTLSCSPISGHRSVSWYQQTPGQGLQFLFEYFSETQRNKGNFPGRFSGRQFSNSRSEMNVSTLELGDSALYLCASTFLTGEETQYFGPGTRLLVL.

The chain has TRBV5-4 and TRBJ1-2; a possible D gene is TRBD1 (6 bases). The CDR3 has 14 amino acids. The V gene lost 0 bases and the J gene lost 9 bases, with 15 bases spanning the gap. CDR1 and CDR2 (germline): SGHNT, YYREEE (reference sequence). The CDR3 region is CASSLVQGTRSYTF. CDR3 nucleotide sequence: TGTGCCAGCAGCTTGGTACAGGGCACGAGGAGCTACACCTTC.